This T cell receptor (beta chain) was obtained from a study of technical replicates of blood from a handful of donors. The V gene lost 5 bases and the J gene lost 5 bases, with 16 bases spanning the gap. The CDR3 totals 15 residues. Looked up from germline, CDR1 is MDHEN and CDR2 is SYDVKM. Profiling relied on immunoSEQ multiplex PCR, and the TCRdb table lists in-frame clones only, not all of them. This sample carries around 58,000 clones, 85% to 90% of them seen once, and the ten largest clones take under 6.5%. The specimen sequenced was PBMCs. This clonotype was obtained from a human donor in good health. Some clones in this sample may be carry-over from other donors' samples. The gene calls are TRBV28 and TRBJ1-5; tentatively, D is TRBD1 (5 bases). As DNA, the CDR3 is TGTGCCAGCAGTGTATTCAGGGCGCCGGATCAGCCCCAGCATTTT. Translation: CASSVFRAPDQPQHF.